This entry describes one T cell receptor beta chain. After re-calling the 5' RACE reads, TCRdb lists one entry per CDR3 protein, DNA absent. This repertoire comprises roughly 90,000 distinct CDR3 sequences; its ten largest clones make up about 7.4%. This CDR3 region has 14 residues. The data are from a study of monozygotic twins with inflammatory bowel disease. The draw for each donor consisted of a single 2.5 ml blood sample. The TCR comes from a human donor with ulcerative colitis or Crohn's disease, or a healthy co-twin of an affected twin (not recorded which). The chain has TRBV12-3 or TRBV12-4 and TRBJ2-7; TCRdb names TRBD2, which stays unverified in the absence of DNA. The source material was blood. Here the CDR3 reads CASTPGETSWGQYF.